The clone carrying this T cell receptor beta chain is deemed medium-sized. The antigen is undetermined. The library was prepared for alpha chains; this beta chain is a stray read, so its frequency means little. V dropped 5 bases and J dropped 9; count of bases not matched to a gene: 5. Germline loops: CDR1 MDHEN, CDR2 SYDVKM. The CDR3 loop spans 14 amino acids. This sample was included in a study of spatial heterogeneity in lung cancer. Study in general: In tumor regions, TCR transcript counts tracked strongly with a T cell module score from matched bulk RNA-seq.

Study-wide findings and caveats: Counts that tracked tumor mutation counts were those of expanded intratumoral alpha and beta TCRs.

TCRdb re-derived calls from the 5' RACE reads in MiXCR, one entry per CDR3 protein. The data hold about 1,500 distinct CDR3 sequences, with about 6.2% observed a single time. The time point was: sample taken at primary tumor resection. The material sequenced was lung tumor tissue, taken at surgery. The sequence was obtained from a female donor with early-stage non-small cell lung cancer. The V and J genes are TRBV28 and TRBJ2-1; 12 bases map to TRBD1. The CDR3 region is CASSPGTGGIEQFF. CDR3 DNA sequence: TGTGCCAGCAGTCCCGGGACAGGGGGCATTGAGCAGTTCTTC. The full variable domain, completed using reference TRBV28 and TRBJ2-1, is DVKVTQSSRYLVKRTGEKVFLECVQDMDHENMFWYRQDPGLGLRLIYFSYDVKMKEKGDIPEGYSVSREKKERFSLILESASTNQTSMYLCASSPGTGGIEQFFGPGTRLTVL.